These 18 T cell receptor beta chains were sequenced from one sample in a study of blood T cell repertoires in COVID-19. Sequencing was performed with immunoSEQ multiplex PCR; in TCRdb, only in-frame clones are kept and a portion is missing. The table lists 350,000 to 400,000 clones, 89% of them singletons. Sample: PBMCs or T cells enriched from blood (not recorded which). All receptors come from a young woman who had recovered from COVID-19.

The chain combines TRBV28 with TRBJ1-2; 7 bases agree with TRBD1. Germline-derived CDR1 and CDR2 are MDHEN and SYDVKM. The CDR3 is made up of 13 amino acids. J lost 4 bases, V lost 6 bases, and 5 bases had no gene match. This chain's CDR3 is CASRWDSSYGYTF. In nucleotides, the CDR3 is TGTGCCAGCAGGTGGGACAGTTCCTATGGCTACACCTTC.

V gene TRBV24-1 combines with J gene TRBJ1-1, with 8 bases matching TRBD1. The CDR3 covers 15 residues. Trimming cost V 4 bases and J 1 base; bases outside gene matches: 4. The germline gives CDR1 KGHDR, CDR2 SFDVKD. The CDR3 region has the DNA TGTGCCACCAGTGAAGGGACAGGCCAGAACACTGAAGCTTTCTTT. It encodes CATSEGTGQNTEAFF.

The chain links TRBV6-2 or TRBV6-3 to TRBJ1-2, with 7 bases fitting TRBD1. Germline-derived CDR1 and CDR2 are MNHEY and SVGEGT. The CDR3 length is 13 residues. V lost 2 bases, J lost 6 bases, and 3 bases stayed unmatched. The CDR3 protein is CASSYDRVNGYTF. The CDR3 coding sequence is TGTGCCAGCAGTTACGACAGGGTGAATGGCTACACCTTC.

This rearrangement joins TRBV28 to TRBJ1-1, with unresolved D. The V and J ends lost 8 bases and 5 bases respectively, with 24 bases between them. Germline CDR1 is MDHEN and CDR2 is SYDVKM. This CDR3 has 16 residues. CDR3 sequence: CASGLNSGLGGTEAFF. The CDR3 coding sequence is TGTGCCAGCGGACTGAATTCCGGGTTAGGCGGAACTGAAGCTTTCTTT.

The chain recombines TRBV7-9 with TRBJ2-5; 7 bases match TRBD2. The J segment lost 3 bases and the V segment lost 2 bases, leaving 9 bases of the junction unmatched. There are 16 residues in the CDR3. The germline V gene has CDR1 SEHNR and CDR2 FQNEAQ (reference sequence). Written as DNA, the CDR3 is TGTGCCAGCAGCTTACGAAGGCTAGCGGTAAAAGAGACCCAGTACTTC. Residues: CASSLRRLAVKETQYF.

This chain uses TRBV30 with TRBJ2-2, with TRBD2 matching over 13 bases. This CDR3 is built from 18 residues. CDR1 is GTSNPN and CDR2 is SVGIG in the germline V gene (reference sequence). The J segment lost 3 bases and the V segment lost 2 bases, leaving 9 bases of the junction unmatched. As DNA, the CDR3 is TGTGCCTGGAGTATCCCCCCTGGACTAGCGGGGGACACCGGGGAGCTGTTTTTT. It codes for CAWSIPPGLAGDTGELFF.

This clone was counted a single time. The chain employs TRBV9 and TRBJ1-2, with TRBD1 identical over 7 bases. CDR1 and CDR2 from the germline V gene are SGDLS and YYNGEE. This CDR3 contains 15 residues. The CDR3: CDRHLEQGVPDGYTF. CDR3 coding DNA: TGTGACAGACACCTAGAGCAGGGGGTGCCCGATGGCTACACCTTC.

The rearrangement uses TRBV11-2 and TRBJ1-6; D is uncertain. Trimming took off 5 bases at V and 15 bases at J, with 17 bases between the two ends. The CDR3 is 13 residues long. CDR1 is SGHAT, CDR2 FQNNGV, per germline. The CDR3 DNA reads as TGTGCCAGCAGCACGCCCTTGACATGGCTCCTCCACTTT. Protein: CASSTPLTWLLHF. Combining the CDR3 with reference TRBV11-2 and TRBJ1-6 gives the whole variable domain EAGVAQSPRYKIIEKRQSVAFWCNPISGHATLYWYQQILGQGPKLLIQFQNNGVVDDSQLPKDRFSAERLKGVDSTLKIQPAKLEDSAVYLCASSTPLTWLLHFGNGTRLTVT.

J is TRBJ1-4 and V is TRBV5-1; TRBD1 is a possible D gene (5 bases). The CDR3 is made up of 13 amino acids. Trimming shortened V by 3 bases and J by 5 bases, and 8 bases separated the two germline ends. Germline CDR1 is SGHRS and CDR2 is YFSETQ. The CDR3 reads CASSSGVNEKLFF. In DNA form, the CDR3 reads TGCGCCAGCAGCTCGGGGGTCAATGAAAAACTGTTTTTT. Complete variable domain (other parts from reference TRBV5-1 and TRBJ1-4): KAGVTQTPRYLIKTRGQQVTLSCSPISGHRSVSWYQQTPGQGLQFLFEYFSETQRNKGNFPGRFSGRQFSNSRSEMNVSTLELGDSALYLCASSSGVNEKLFFGSGTQLSVL.

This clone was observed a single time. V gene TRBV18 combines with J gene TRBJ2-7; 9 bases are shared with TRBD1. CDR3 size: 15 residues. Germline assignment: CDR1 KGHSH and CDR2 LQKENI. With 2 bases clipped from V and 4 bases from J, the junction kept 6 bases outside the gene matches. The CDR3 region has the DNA TGTGCCAGCTCACCATACCCGGGACAGGGTTACGAGCAGTACTTC. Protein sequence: CASSPYPGQGYEQYF. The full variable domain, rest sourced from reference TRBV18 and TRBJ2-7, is NAGVMQNPRHLVRRRGQEARLRCSPMKGHSHVYWYRQLPEEGLKFMVYLQKENIIDESGMPKERFSAEFPKEGPSILRIQQVVRGDSAAYFCASSPYPGQGYEQYFGPGTRLTVT.

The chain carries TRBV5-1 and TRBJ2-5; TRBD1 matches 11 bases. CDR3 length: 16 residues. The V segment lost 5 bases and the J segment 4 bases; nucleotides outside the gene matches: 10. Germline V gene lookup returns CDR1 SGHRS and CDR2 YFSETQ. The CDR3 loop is CASSINGQGALETQYF. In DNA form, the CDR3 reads TGCGCCAGCAGTATAAACGGACAGGGGGCCTTAGAGACCCAGTACTTC.

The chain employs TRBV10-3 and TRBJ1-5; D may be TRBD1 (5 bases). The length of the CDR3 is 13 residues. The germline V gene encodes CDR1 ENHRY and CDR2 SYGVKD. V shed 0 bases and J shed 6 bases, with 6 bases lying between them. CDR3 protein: CAISESGGQPQHF. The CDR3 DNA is TGTGCCATCAGTGAGTCGGGGGGTCAGCCCCAGCATTTT.

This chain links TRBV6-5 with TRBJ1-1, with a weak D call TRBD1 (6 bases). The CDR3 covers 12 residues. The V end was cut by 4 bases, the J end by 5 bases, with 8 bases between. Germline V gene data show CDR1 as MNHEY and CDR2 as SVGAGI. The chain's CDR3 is CASSSGVTEAFF. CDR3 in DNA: TGTGCCAGCAGTTCAGGGGTGACTGAAGCTTTCTTT.

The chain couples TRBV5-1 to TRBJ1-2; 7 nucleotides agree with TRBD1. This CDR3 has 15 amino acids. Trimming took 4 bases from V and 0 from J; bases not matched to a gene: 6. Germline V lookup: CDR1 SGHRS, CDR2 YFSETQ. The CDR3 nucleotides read TGCGCCAGCAGCACAAACAGGGGAGCTAACTATGGCTACACCTTC. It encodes CASSTNRGANYGYTF.

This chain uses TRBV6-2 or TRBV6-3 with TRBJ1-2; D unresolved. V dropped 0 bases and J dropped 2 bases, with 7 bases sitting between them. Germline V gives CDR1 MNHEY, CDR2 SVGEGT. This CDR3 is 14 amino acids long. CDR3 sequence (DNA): TGTGCCAGCAGTTACTCGCAGGCCAACTATGGCTACACCTTC. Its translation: CASSYSQANYGYTF.

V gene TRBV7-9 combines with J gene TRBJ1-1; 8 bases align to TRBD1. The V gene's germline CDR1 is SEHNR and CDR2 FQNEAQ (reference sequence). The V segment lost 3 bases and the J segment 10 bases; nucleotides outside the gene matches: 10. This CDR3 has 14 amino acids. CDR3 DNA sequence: TGTGCCAGCAGCTTTGGACAGGGATCTGCCGGAGCTTTCTTT. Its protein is CASSFGQGSAGAFF.

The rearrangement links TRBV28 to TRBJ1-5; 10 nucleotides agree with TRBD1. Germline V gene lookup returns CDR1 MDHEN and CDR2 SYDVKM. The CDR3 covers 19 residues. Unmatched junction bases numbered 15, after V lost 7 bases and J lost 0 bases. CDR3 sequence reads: CASTLNRDRGLASNQPQHF. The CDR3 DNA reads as TGTGCCAGCACCCTCAACCGGGACAGGGGACTGGCTAGCAATCAGCCCCAGCATTTT.

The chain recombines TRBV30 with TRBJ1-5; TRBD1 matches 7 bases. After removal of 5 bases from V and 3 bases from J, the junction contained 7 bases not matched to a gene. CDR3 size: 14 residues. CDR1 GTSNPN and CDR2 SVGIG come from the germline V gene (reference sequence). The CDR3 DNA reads TGTGCCTGGGCACGGGACAGACCCAATCAGCCCCAGCATTTT. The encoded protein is CAWARDRPNQPQHF. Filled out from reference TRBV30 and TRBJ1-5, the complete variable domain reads SQTIHQWPATLVQPVGSPLSLECTVEGTSNPNLYWYRQAAGRGLQLLFYSVGIGQISSEVPQNLSASRPQDRQFILSSKKLLLSDSGFYLCAWARDRPNQPQHFGDGTRLSIL.